This T cell receptor beta chain was found in a study of T-cell memory formation after mild COVID-19. Study conclusions and caveats: Pre-infection memory contained some responding clones, which suggested that cross-reactive memory had joined. Clones that contracted from day 15 to 85 were balanced CD4/CD8, while later expanders leaned CD4+.

TCRdb re-called the 5' RACE reads through MiXCR, storing one row per CDR3 protein. The sample consists of 200,000 to 250,000 distinct CDR3 sequences, around 10% of them appearing once. The CDR3 loop spans 13 amino acids. V was cut by 5 bases and J by 4 bases, with 9 bases left in between. Notes on this clonotype: Its antigen is unknown.

V is TRBV12-3 or TRBV12-4 and J is TRBJ1-5; D call uncertain. This clonotype was obtained from a man aged 18 to 29 who had mild COVID-19 (a few samples of this study predate the infection). Cell type and time point are not known. Material for sequencing was PBMCs or a T cell subset sorted from them (not recorded which). CDR3 residues: CASSGGVNQPQHF. The DNA of the CDR3 is TGTGCCAGCAGTGGTGGGGTGAATCAGCCCCAGCATTTT.